This TCR beta chain stems from a study of response to subunit inactivated influenza vaccine. The junction had 17 bases not matched to a gene; V was cut back by 4 bases and J by 4 bases. This CDR3 is 18 amino acids long. Germline CDR1 and CDR2: SGDLS and YYNGEE. This clonotype came up a few times. TCRdb passed the RT-PCR reads through MiXCR, listing each CDR3 protein once. The data show around 750,000 distinct CDR3 sequences, about 20% seen once. The chain couples TRBV9 to TRBJ1-2; the match to TRBD1 covers 9 bases. This specimen was PBMCs from blood, taken 5 days after vaccination. This sequence originates from a man aged 45 to 65 who received an inactivated influenza vaccine. CDR3 in DNA: TGTGCCAGCAGCCCTCTAGCGCCACAGGGGGCGAGCCTCTATGGCTACACCTTC. Protein product: CASSPLAPQGASLYGYTF. Together with reference TRBV9 and TRBJ1-2, the CDR3 gives the full variable domain: DSGVTQTPKHLITATGQRVTLRCSPRSGDLSVYWYQQSLDQGLQFLIQYYNGEERAKGNILERFSAQQFPDLHSELNLSSLELGDSALYFCASSPLAPQGASLYGYTFGSGTRLTVV.